This passage covers 11 T cell receptor beta chains from one sample sequenced in a study of technical replicates of blood from a few donors. Some clones are missing from TCRdb's copy, which holds only in-frame ones; the method was immunoSEQ multiplex PCR. The repertoire includes around 86,000 clones, about 97% of them detected once, and 0.2% sits in the top ten. Sequencing input: T cells isolated from PBMCs. The receptors were sampled from a human donor in good health.

The chain combines TRBV20-1 with TRBJ2-7; D gene unclear. With 5 bases removed from V and 3 bases from J, the gap between germline ends came to 8 bases. Looked up from germline, CDR1 is DFQATT and CDR2 is SNEGSKA (reference sequence). CDR3 length: 11 amino acids. In nucleotides, the CDR3 is TGCAGTGCTGCCCGTAGCTACGAGCAGTACTTC. Its translation is CSAARSYEQYF.

A few counts support this clone. The chain has TRBV5-1 and TRBJ1-2; 12 bases map to TRBD1. Trimming took 0 bases from V and 8 from J; bases not matched to a gene: 5. This CDR3 contains 15 residues. In germline, CDR1 is SGHRS, CDR2 YFSETQ. CDR3 nucleotide sequence: TGCGCCAGCAGCTTGGCCGGGGACAGGGGGCAAGGCTACACCTTC. Its protein is CASSLAGDRGQGYTF.

V and J are TRBV30 and TRBJ1-3; no definite D call. The length of the CDR3 is 14 residues. Trimming took off 2 bases at V and 1 base at J, with 9 bases between the two ends. Germline CDR1 reads GTSNPN; CDR2 reads SVGIG (reference sequence). DNA for the CDR3: TGTGCCTGGAGTACCACGGGGTCTGGAAACACCATATATTTT. It encodes CAWSTTGSGNTIYF.

The J gene is TRBJ1-1, the V gene TRBV29-1; D gene unclear. CDR1 is SQVTM and CDR2 is ANQGSEA in the germline V gene. The CDR3 totals 13 residues. With 7 bases removed from V and 6 bases from J, the gap between germline ends came to 18 bases. CDR3 sequence reads: CSGLIAVLSEAFF. The CDR3, as DNA: TGCAGCGGCCTCATAGCGGTACTATCTGAAGCTTTCTTT.

The CDR3 DNA is TGTGCCAGCAGCTTGTTCGGGCAGGGGGCCTACGAGCAGTACTTC. Amino acids: CASSLFGQGAYEQYF. The chain has TRBV5-5 and TRBJ2-7; 7 positions agree with TRBD1. V trimming: 1 base; J trimming: 2 bases; junction bases outside the gene matches: 6. CDR3 length: 15 amino acids. Germline CDR1 and CDR2: SGHKS and YYEKEE (reference sequence).

The chain has TRBV11-3 and TRBJ1-1; 7 nucleotides line up with TRBD1. The CDR3 spans 14 residues. Germline assignment: CDR1 SGHNT and CDR2 YENEEA. V trimming: 8 bases; J trimming: 0 bases; junction bases outside the gene matches: 6. The CDR3, as DNA: TGTGCCAGCTCATATGGGACAGTGAACACTGAAGCTTTCTTT. The encoded protein is CASSYGTVNTEAFF.

The sample holds one count of this clone. V gene TRBV19 combines with J gene TRBJ1-6; TRBD1 is a possible D gene (5 bases). CDR1 LNHDA and CDR2 SQIVND come from the germline V gene (reference sequence). Trimming removed 7 bases from V and 7 bases from J, with 20 bases in between. The CDR3 spans 16 residues. CDR3 amino acids: CASKPTSTVSNSPLHF. The CDR3 DNA follows: TGTGCCAGTAAGCCCACTTCGACAGTGTCGAATTCACCCCTCCACTTT.

The chain joins TRBV5-1 to TRBJ2-2, with D uncertain. The V gene lost 6 bases and the J gene lost 2 bases, with 14 bases spanning the gap. Germline-derived CDR1 and CDR2 are SGHRS and YFSETQ. The CDR3 spans 15 residues. In nucleotides, the CDR3 is TGCGCCAGCAAGTATCAGGTGTCAAACACCGGGGAGCTGTTTTTT. Translated, it gives CASKYQVSNTGELFF.

The chain links TRBV10-1 to TRBJ1-2, with D unclear. CDR1 WNHNN and CDR2 SYGVQD come from the germline V gene (reference sequence). V lost 2 bases to trimming and J lost 7 bases, with 14 bases between them. The length of the CDR3 is 14 residues. The CDR3 DNA sequence: TGCGCCAGCAGTGAGAATCCGGCAGGATCTGGCTACACCTTC. It is translated as CASSENPAGSGYTF.

This clone was seen once. The chain combines TRBV5-1 with TRBJ1-3, with D unclear. The CDR3 is 15 amino acids. CDR1 and CDR2 (germline): SGHRS, YFSETQ. Trimming stripped 0 bases from V and 1 base from J, with 8 bases between. The CDR3 DNA is TGCGCCAGCAGCTTGGCCCGGGATTCTGGAAACACCATATATTTT. This sequence encodes CASSLARDSGNTIYF.

This chain connects TRBV28 to TRBJ2-7, with D perhaps TRBD2 (6 bases). Trimming shortened V by 10 bases and J by 3 bases, and 10 bases separated the two germline ends. The CDR3 spans 11 residues. The germline gives CDR1 MDHEN, CDR2 SYDVKM. The CDR3 loop is CATHSGYEQYF. The CDR3 DNA sequence: TGTGCCACCCATAGCGGCTACGAGCAGTACTTC.